The 22 T cell receptor beta chains below come from one sample, sequenced in a study of T cell repertoires in cytomegalovirus infection. In TCRdb, the reads were re-called with MiXCR into one record per CDR3 protein. This repertoire shows fewer than 1,000,000 distinct CDR3 sequences, roughly 31% found once; its top ten account for roughly 12%. Which antigens these TCRs recognize remains unknown. The starting material was cultured CD8+ T cells from PBMCs, obtained from culture after CMV antigen stimulation. Receptors originate from a human donor in good health (CMV status not recorded). Some clones in this sample may be carry-over from other donors' samples.

The V gene is TRBV7-9, the J gene TRBJ2-7; D is possibly TRBD1 (6 bases). The germline gives CDR1 SEHNR, CDR2 FQNEAQ (reference sequence). The ends were cut back, 2 bases at V and 3 bases at J, with 14 bases in the middle. The CDR3 is 15 residues long. CDR3 bases: TGTGCCAGCAGCTTACCGGGACAAACTCACTACGAGCAGTACTTC. Translating it yields CASSLPGQTHYEQYF.

In its sample, this clonotype was seen a few times. The chain uses TRBV29-1 and TRBJ1-1; D uncertain. The ends were cut back, 8 bases at V and 5 bases at J, with 9 bases in the middle. The germline gives CDR1 SQVTM, CDR2 ANQGSEA. This CDR3 has 10 amino acids. In DNA, the CDR3 is TGCAGCCACTCCGGGACTGAAGCTTTCTTT. This gives the protein CSHSGTEAFF.

This clonotype was counted many times. This chain links TRBV12-3 or TRBV12-4 with TRBJ1-1; the D gene is possibly TRBD1 (5 bases). The CDR3 sequence is 15 residues long. V was pared by 8 bases and J by 1 base, with 17 bases between. CDR3 loop: CASSPGGGWNTEAFF. The DNA of the CDR3 is TGTGCCAGCTCCCCCGGGGGGGGGTGGAACACTGAAGCTTTCTTT.

V gene TRBV18 combines with J gene TRBJ1-2; D gene unclear. From germline, CDR1 is KGHSH and CDR2 LQKENI. The CDR3 has 12 amino acids. V shed 5 bases and J shed 4 bases, with 8 bases lying between them. The CDR3 DNA reads as TGTGCCAGCTCATTCAACGGCTATGGCTACACCTTC. This sequence encodes CASSFNGYGYTF.

V and J are TRBV11-2 and TRBJ2-3; 9 bases line up with TRBD1. The germline gives CDR1 SGHAT, CDR2 FQNNGV. The CDR3 is made up of 16 amino acids. V shed 2 bases, J shed 6 bases, and the junction held 9 bases outside the gene matches. The CDR3, as DNA: TGTGCCAGCAGCTTAAGTAAGGGACAGGGAGCGGATACGCAGTATTTT. As protein: CASSLSKGQGADTQYF.

This clonotype occurred many times. This rearrangement joins TRBV6-1 to TRBJ1-6, with TRBD1 identical over 7 bases. V dropped 7 bases and J dropped 9; count of bases not matched to a gene: 12. The CDR3 is 15 residues long. Germline loops: CDR1 MNHNS, CDR2 SASEGT. In DNA form, the CDR3 reads TGTGCCAGCAATTTACGGGGGACAGTTGCTTCACCCCTCCACTTT. As protein: CASNLRGTVASPLHF.

This chain uses TRBV7-6 with TRBJ2-5, with D hard to call. The V and J ends lost 2 bases and 4 bases respectively, with 11 bases between them. CDR3 size: 14 residues. From germline, CDR1 is SGHVS and CDR2 FNYEAQ. The CDR3: CASSLRVYPETQYF. The DNA for the CDR3 is TGTGCCAGCAGCTTACGGGTTTACCCAGAGACCCAGTACTTC.

This clonotype turned up a few times. The chain couples TRBV7-8 to TRBJ2-7; no clear D gene. The germline CDR1 and CDR2 sequences are SGHVS and FQNEAQ. V dropped 4 bases and J dropped 2 bases, with 12 bases sitting between them. The CDR3 has 14 amino acids. Here the CDR3 reads CASSYIDGAYEQYV. CDR3 nucleotides: TGTGCCAGCAGCTACATCGACGGCGCCTACGAGCAGTACGTC.

The CDR3 DNA reads TGCGCCAGCAGCTTGGAGGTAGCGGGGAGCTCCTACGAGCAGTACTTC. Protein product: CASSLEVAGSSYEQYF. V gene TRBV5-1 combines with J gene TRBJ2-7; 8 bases are shared with TRBD2. CDR3 length equals 16 residues. Germline V gives CDR1 SGHRS, CDR2 YFSETQ. The ends lost 0 bases at V and 0 bases at J; junction bases unmatched: 5.

The J gene is TRBJ2-2, the V gene TRBV6-2 or TRBV6-3; D is unresolved. Germline loops: CDR1 MNHEY, CDR2 SVGEGT. The CDR3 consists of 13 residues. The ends were cut back, 2 bases at V and 4 bases at J, with 5 bases in the middle. CDR3 DNA sequence: TGTGCCAGCAGTTACGTCTCCACCGGGGAGCTGTTTTTT. Its protein product is CASSYVSTGELFF.

This clonotype has a handful of counts. V and J are TRBV2 and TRBJ1-5; 9 positions agree with TRBD1. This CDR3 has 17 residues. Germline CDR1 SNHLY, CDR2 FYNNEI. Germline trimming cut 6 bases from V and 0 bases from J; bases unmatched to any gene: 9. The CDR3 region has the DNA TGTGCCAGCAGCCCCGGGACAGGGCTTTATAGCAATCAGCCCCAGCATTTT. Protein sequence: CASSPGTGLYSNQPQHF.

The chain couples TRBV7-6 to TRBJ2-5; a weak D match, TRBD1 (5 bases). The CDR3 runs 15 residues. V lost 5 bases and J lost 4, with 17 bases in between. Germline CDR1 is SGHVS and CDR2 is FNYEAQ. CDR3 DNA sequence: TGTGCCAGCAGCCCCCTGGGGCCCGGAGCAGAGACCCAGTACTTC. Translated, it gives CASSPLGPGAETQYF.

J is TRBJ2-7 and V is TRBV4-1; 7 nucleotides match TRBD2. The V gene end was trimmed by 1 base and the J gene end by 3 bases; junction bases not matched to a gene: 6. Germline V CDR1 and CDR2: MGHRA, YSYEKL. The CDR3 is made up of 15 amino acids. CDR3 protein: CASSQGAGLNYEQYV. CDR3 DNA: TGCGCCAGCAGCCAAGGAGCGGGACTGAACTACGAGCAGTACGTC.

In its sample, this clonotype was seen many times. The rearrangement joins TRBV14 to TRBJ1-1; D unresolved. V lost 2 bases and J 1 base, leaving 8 bases between the germline ends. Germline V CDR1 and CDR2: SGHDN, FVKESK. The CDR3 loop spans 14 amino acids. CDR3 sequence reads: CASSQTSRNTEAFF. The CDR3 DNA follows: TGTGCCAGCAGCCAAACGTCCAGGAACACTGAAGCTTTCTTT.

This clonotype has more than one count but fewer than ten. The CDR3 bases are TGTGCCAGCATGGGAGACAGAAATCAAGCCACAGATACGCAGTATTTT. Translated: CASMGDRNQATDTQYF. The chain carries TRBV2 and TRBJ2-3, with D perhaps TRBD1 or TRBD2 (5 bases each). V was trimmed by 7 bases and J by 2 bases, leaving 19 bases between them. Germline CDR1 reads SNHLY; CDR2 reads FYNNEI. The CDR3 covers 16 residues.

V and J are TRBV6-1 and TRBJ2-5, with TRBD1 matching 8 bases. Germline loops: CDR1 MNHNS, CDR2 SASEGT. V lost 5 bases, J lost 3 bases, and 5 bases stayed unmatched. The length of the CDR3 is 14 residues. This CDR3 reads CASSSGGLEETQYF. In DNA form, the CDR3 reads TGTGCCAGCAGTTCAGGGGGCTTGGAAGAGACCCAGTACTTC.

Comment on this clonotype: A junction end diverges from the germline sequence, so it may reflect a read error. The DNA of the CDR3 is TGTGCCAGTAGTATACCTCAGGGGTACACTGAAGTTTTCTTT. Residues: CASSIPQGYTEVFF. V and J are TRBV19 and TRBJ1-1; TRBD1 might be the D (6 bases). The germline V gene encodes CDR1 LNHDA and CDR2 SQIVND (reference sequence). The length of the CDR3 is 14 residues.

This clonotype came up once. The chain couples TRBV6-2 or TRBV6-3 to TRBJ2-7; 7 bases agree with TRBD1. Germline CDR1 MNHEY, CDR2 SVGEGT. The CDR3 consists of 15 residues. The ends lost 3 bases at V and 1 base at J; junction bases unmatched: 6. CDR3 sequence: CASSYGSRGSYEQYV. The CDR3 nucleotides are TGTGCCAGCAGTTATGGGAGCAGGGGGTCCTACGAGCAGTACGTC.

At least ten counts were recorded for this clonotype. The chain recombines TRBV7-8 with TRBJ1-5; 7 nucleotides agree with TRBD1. The V gene's germline CDR1 is SGHVS and CDR2 FQNEAQ. The V segment lost 5 bases and the J segment 4 bases; nucleotides outside the gene matches: 8. This CDR3 contains 15 residues. The CDR3 region has the DNA TGTGCCAGCAGCCAGGGGGTCCGCACTAATCAGCCCCAGCATTTT. Translating gives CASSQGVRTNQPQHF.

J is TRBJ2-1 and V is TRBV7-2; tentative D call: TRBD2 (7 bases). Trimming stripped 9 bases from V and 0 bases from J, with 21 bases between. Germline-derived CDR1 and CDR2 are SGHTA and FQGNSA. This CDR3 spans 17 amino acids. CDR3: CARYSLGGPSSYNEQFF. As DNA, the CDR3 is TGTGCCAGGTACTCCCTCGGGGGGCCGAGCTCCTACAATGAGCAGTTCTTC.

This clonotype was counted many times. This chain links TRBV12-3 or TRBV12-4 with TRBJ1-2; D unresolved. This CDR3 contains 13 residues. V lost 1 base to trimming and J lost 6 bases, with 9 bases between them. Here the CDR3 DNA reads TGTGCCAGCAGTTTAGGGTTCGGGGATGGCTACACCTTC. Protein: CASSLGFGDGYTF.

Regarding this clonotype: One junction end disagrees with the germline gene, perhaps due to a read error. The chain carries TRBV7-2 and TRBJ1-5; no firm D call. Germline V gives CDR1 SGHTA, CDR2 FQGNSA. This CDR3 comprises 13 residues. In DNA form, the CDR3 reads TGTGCCAACAGCTTAGCCCCTCATCAGCCCCAGCATTTT. Encoded protein: CANSLAPHQPQHF.